This T cell receptor (beta chain) was obtained from a study of T cells in Graves' hyperthyroidism and ophthalmopathy. Trimming stripped 3 bases from V and 5 bases from J, with 14 bases between. The CDR3 runs to 14 residues. Germline CDR1 DFQATT, CDR2 SNEGSKA (reference sequence). TCR beta CDR3 sequences were amplified from RNA transcripts. The TCR CDR3 first-round RT-PCR relied on the HTBI primer set. One entry per CDR3 protein results from TCRdb running MiXCR on the multiplex PCR reads. The data show about 700,000 distinct CDR3 sequences, with over 40% seen just once and roughly 7.2% held by the top ten. Exclusion of a patient resulted from uncontrolled infection, other autoimmune disease, pregnancy or lactation. Every diagnosis used clinical symptoms, serum thyroxine and TRAb, thyroid ultrasound and orbital computed tomography. A few counts support this clonotype. No antigen is known for it. Points from the study as a whole: Blood samples included most of the expanded thyroid clonotypes exceeding 0.001.

The TCR originated in an adult man with Graves' disease, either hyperthyroidism or ophthalmopathy (not recorded which). The sequencing sample was made of peripheral blood or thyroid tissue (not recorded which). V usage is TRBV20-1 and J usage is TRBJ1-5; D remains unclear. The CDR3 loop reads CSASGILGDQPQHF. In nucleotides, the CDR3 is TGCAGTGCTAGTGGGATCTTAGGAGATCAGCCCCAGCATTTT.